The T cell receptor (beta chain) under discussion was sequenced for a study of CD8 T cells in Susac syndrome. The ends were cut back, 5 bases at V and 4 bases at J, with 9 bases in the middle. The CDR3 loop spans 11 amino acids. Germline V gives CDR1 SQVTM, CDR2 ANQGSEA. Regarding the study as a whole: The authors acknowledged that the study's TCR sequencing and HLA analysis involved relatively few individuals.

This clonotype was recorded once. Its antigen is not known. Random hexamers were used to reverse transcribe an amount of roughly 0.5 to 1 ug RNA. Amplification of TCR beta CDR3 spanned 54 Vbeta and 13 Jbeta via immunoSEQ multiplex PCR. TCRdb used MiXCR to reprocess the immunoSEQ multiplex PCR reads, holding one entry per CDR3 protein. The table includes 150,000 to 200,000 distinct CDR3 sequences, around 96% detected once. The chain is built from TRBV29-1 and TRBJ2-7, with D uncertain. Sequencing input: CD4+ T cells from PBMCs. The clonotype comes from a human donor in good health. The CDR3 spells CSVPDGYEQYF. The CDR3 region has the DNA TGCAGCGTTCCCGACGGGTACGAGCAGTACTTC.